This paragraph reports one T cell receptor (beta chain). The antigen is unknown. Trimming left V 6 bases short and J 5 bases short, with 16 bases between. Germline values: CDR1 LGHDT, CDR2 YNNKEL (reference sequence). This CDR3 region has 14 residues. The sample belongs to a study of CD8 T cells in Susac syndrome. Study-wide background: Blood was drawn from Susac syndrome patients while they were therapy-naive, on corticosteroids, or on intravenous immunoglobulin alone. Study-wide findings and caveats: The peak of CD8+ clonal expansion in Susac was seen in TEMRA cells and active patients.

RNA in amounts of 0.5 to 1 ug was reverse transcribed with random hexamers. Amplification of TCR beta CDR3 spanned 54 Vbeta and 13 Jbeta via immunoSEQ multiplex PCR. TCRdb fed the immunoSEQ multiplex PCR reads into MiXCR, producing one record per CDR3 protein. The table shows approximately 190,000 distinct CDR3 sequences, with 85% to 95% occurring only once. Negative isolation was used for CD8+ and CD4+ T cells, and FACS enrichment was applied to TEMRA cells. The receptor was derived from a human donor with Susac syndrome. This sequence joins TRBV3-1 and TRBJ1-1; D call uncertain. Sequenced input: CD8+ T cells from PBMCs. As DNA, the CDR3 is TGTGCCAGCAGGGGTCTACACCTGGGAACTGAAGCTTTCTTT. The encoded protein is CASRGLHLGTEAFF.